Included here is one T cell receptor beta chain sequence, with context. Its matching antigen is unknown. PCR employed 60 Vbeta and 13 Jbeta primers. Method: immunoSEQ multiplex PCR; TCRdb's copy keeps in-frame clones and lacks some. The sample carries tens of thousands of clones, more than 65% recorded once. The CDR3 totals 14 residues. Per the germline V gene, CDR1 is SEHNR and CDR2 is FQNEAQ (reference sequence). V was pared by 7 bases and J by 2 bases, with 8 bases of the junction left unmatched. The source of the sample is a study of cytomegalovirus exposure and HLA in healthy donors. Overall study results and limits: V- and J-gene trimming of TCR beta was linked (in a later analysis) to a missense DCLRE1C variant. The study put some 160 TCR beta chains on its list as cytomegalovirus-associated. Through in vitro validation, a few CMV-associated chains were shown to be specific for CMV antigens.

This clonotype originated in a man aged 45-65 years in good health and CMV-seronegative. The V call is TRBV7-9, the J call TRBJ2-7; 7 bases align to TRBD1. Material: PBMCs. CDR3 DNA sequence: TGTGCCAGCAACCCTGGGACAGCGACCTACGAGCAGTACTTC. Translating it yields CASNPGTATYEQYF.